These 21 T cell receptor beta chains originate from one sample sequenced in a study of blood T cell repertoires in COVID-19. The protocol was immunoSEQ multiplex PCR, while the TCRdb copy is restricted to in-frame clones and leaves out a portion. Of roughly 160,000 clones in the sample, approximately 88% were seen once. Material for sequencing was peripheral blood. The receptors come from a woman in her fifties or sixties with acute or convalescent COVID-19.

The chain recombines TRBV6-4 with TRBJ1-1; the D is unclear. The CDR3 covers 13 residues. Trimming pared 5 bases from V and 4 bases from J, leaving 11 bases between. Germline V lookup: CDR1 MRHNA, CDR2 SNTAGT. The CDR3: CASSQAFSTEAFF. For the CDR3, the DNA is TGTGCCAGCAGTCAGGCCTTTTCCACTGAAGCTTTCTTT.

The chain carries TRBV11-2 and TRBJ2-1, with TRBD2 matching 11 bases. Germline loops: CDR1 SGHAT, CDR2 FQNNGV. V was pared by 4 bases and J by 5 bases, with 10 bases of the junction left unmatched. The CDR3 totals 17 residues. The CDR3 nucleotides are TGTGCCAGCAGCTCATTAGCGGGGGGGCCTAGCGACAATGAGCAGTTCTTC. Translated: CASSSLAGGPSDNEQFF. The full variable domain, its missing parts supplied by reference TRBV11-2 and TRBJ2-1, is EAGVAQSPRYKIIEKRQSVAFWCNPISGHATLYWYQQILGQGPKLLIQFQNNGVVDDSQLPKDRFSAERLKGVDSTLKIQPAKLEDSAVYLCASSSLAGGPSDNEQFFGPGTRLTVL.

This chain connects TRBV11-2 to TRBJ2-1, with 8 bases lining up with TRBD2. The CDR3 extends over 16 amino acids. V lost 1 base and J lost 7; bases outside the gene matches: 9. From germline, CDR1 is SGHAT and CDR2 FQNNGV. CDR3 loop: CASSLAGGGKKNEQFF. Here the CDR3 DNA reads TGTGCCAGCAGCTTAGCTGGCGGGGGGAAGAAGAATGAGCAGTTCTTC.

The chain joins TRBV6-1 to TRBJ1-5; D ambiguous. V was trimmed by 1 base and J by 9 bases, leaving 16 bases between them. There are 15 residues in the CDR3. Germline V gene data show CDR1 as MNHNS and CDR2 as SASEGT. The CDR3 spells CASSEGLERIVPQHF. For the CDR3, the DNA is TGTGCCAGCAGTGAAGGCTTGGAGCGAATCGTGCCCCAGCATTTT.

The chain carries TRBV5-1 and TRBJ2-2, with a possible D match to TRBD1 (6 bases). The V gene lost 0 bases and the J gene lost 1 base, with 10 bases spanning the gap. Germline CDR1 reads SGHRS; CDR2 reads YFSETQ. The CDR3 has 16 amino acids. This chain's CDR3 is CASSLEGTQNTGELFF. CDR3 nucleotides: TGCGCCAGCAGCTTGGAGGGGACACAGAACACCGGGGAGCTGTTTTTT.

The gene calls are TRBV28 and TRBJ1-3; D remains unclear. V gave up 7 bases and J gave up 1 base, with 8 bases separating them. The CDR3 totals 13 residues. The germline CDR1 and CDR2 sequences are MDHEN and SYDVKM. CDR3 bases: TGTGCCAGCACCCCTAGTTCTGGAAACACCATATATTTT. It encodes CASTPSSGNTIYF.

The genes are TRBV19 and TRBJ1-1; D call uncertain. Germline-derived CDR1 and CDR2 are LNHDA and SQIVND (reference sequence). The CDR3 consists of 13 residues. V lost 3 bases and J 11 bases, leaving 16 bases between the germline ends. For the CDR3, the DNA is TGTGCCAGTAGTATCGCCCGATGGGCAAACGCTTTCTTT. As protein: CASSIARWANAFF.

The chain links TRBV28 to TRBJ2-5; D possibly corresponds to TRBD2 (6 bases). The CDR3 covers 14 residues. Germline loops: CDR1 MDHEN, CDR2 SYDVKM. V lost 3 bases, J lost 1 base, and 9 bases lay in between. The CDR3 DNA follows: TGTGCCAGCAGTTTGGTGGGGGGCCAAGAGACCCAGTACTTC. This translates into CASSLVGGQETQYF.

This chain connects TRBV18 to TRBJ2-3; 10 bases fit TRBD2. Germline CDR1 is KGHSH and CDR2 is LQKENI. The CDR3 length is 16 residues. The J segment lost 1 base and the V segment lost 5 bases, leaving 6 bases of the junction unmatched. CDR3 loop: CASSTLAGARTDTQYF. CDR3 coding DNA: TGTGCCAGCTCAACTCTAGCGGGGGCCCGCACAGATACGCAGTATTTT.

The V and J genes are TRBV7-9 and TRBJ1-1, with D tentatively TRBD1 (5 bases). Between the trimmed V and J ends, which lost 6 bases and 0 bases, there was a span of 8 bases. Germline V lookup: CDR1 SEHNR, CDR2 FQNEAQ (reference sequence). The CDR3 runs 13 residues. CDR3 protein: CASRTGMNTEAFF. The CDR3 DNA reads TGTGCCAGCAGAACAGGAATGAACACTGAAGCTTTCTTT.

The chain joins TRBV20-1 to TRBJ2-6, with TRBD1 as a possible D gene (5 bases). Germline V lookup: CDR1 DFQATT, CDR2 SNEGSKA (reference sequence). The CDR3 is 14 residues long. V lost 3 bases and J 1 base, leaving 7 bases between the germline ends. This CDR3 is CSASDSSGANVLTF. The CDR3 DNA is TGCAGTGCTAGTGACAGTTCTGGGGCCAACGTCCTGACTTTC.

This sequence joins TRBV14 and TRBJ1-1, with TRBD1 matching 7 bases. Unmatched junction bases numbered 8, after V lost 4 bases and J lost 0 bases. CDR3 length equals 16 residues. Germline V gene sequence: CDR1 SGHDN, CDR2 FVKESK. In DNA, the CDR3 is TGTGCCAGCAGCCTTGGACAGGCCCTATTGAACACTGAAGCTTTCTTT. It codes for CASSLGQALLNTEAFF.

The rearrangement joins TRBV19 to TRBJ1-2, with 7 bases matching TRBD1. The CDR3 is made up of 14 amino acids. Unmatched junction bases numbered 9, after V lost 5 bases and J lost 6 bases. Germline lookup yields CDR1 LNHDA and CDR2 SQIVND (reference sequence). The CDR3, as DNA: TGTGCCAGTAGTGATTACAGGGGTAGAGATGGCTACACCTTC. Translating it yields CASSDYRGRDGYTF.

The gene calls are TRBV18 and TRBJ1-6; 8 positions agree with TRBD1. J lost 9 bases, V lost 3 bases, and 7 bases had no gene match. Germline V gives CDR1 KGHSH, CDR2 LQKENI. This CDR3 is built from 15 residues. The CDR3 region is CASSPATGGSSPLHF. In DNA form, the CDR3 reads TGTGCCAGCTCACCGGCCACAGGGGGGAGTTCACCCCTCCACTTT. The full variable domain, rest sourced from reference TRBV18 and TRBJ1-6, is NAGVMQNPRHLVRRRGQEARLRCSPMKGHSHVYWYRQLPEEGLKFMVYLQKENIIDESGMPKERFSAEFPKEGPSILRIQQVVRGDSAAYFCASSPATGGSSPLHFGNGTRLTVT.

The V gene is TRBV18, the J gene TRBJ1-1; D gene uncertain. This CDR3 region has 15 residues. Trimming pared 1 base from V and 1 base from J, leaving 10 bases between. Germline loops: CDR1 KGHSH, CDR2 LQKENI. The CDR3 region has the DNA TGTGCCAGCTCACCACGTACGGGTCAGAACACTGAAGCTTTCTTT. Translation: CASSPRTGQNTEAFF.

This clone was observed a few times. The chain combines TRBV7-2 with TRBJ1-1; TRBD1 might be the D (6 bases). The V end was cut by 2 bases, the J end by 3 bases, with 19 bases between. The CDR3 has 17 amino acids. Germline loops: CDR1 SGHTA, CDR2 FQGNSA. DNA for the CDR3: TGTGCCAGCAGCTTACCCCAGGGGTTTAGTGGGCACACTGAAGCTTTCTTT. It specifies CASSLPQGFSGHTEAFF.

This sequence joins TRBV27 and TRBJ2-3, with D possibly matching TRBD1 (6 bases). CDR1 is MNHEY, CDR2 SMNVEV, per germline (reference sequence). V was trimmed by 1 base and J by 2 bases, leaving 13 bases between them. This CDR3 region has 16 residues. The CDR3 coding sequence is TGTGCCAGCAGTTTATGGGGGCCCCCATACACAGATACGCAGTATTTT. Its translation: CASSLWGPPYTDTQYF.

The chain joins TRBV3-1 (or the pseudogene TRBV3-2) to TRBJ1-2; D is undetermined. The CDR3 covers 15 residues. Germline V gene sequence: CDR1 LGHDT, CDR2 YNNKEL (reference sequence). The V and J ends lost 4 bases and 3 bases respectively, with 15 bases between them. As DNA, the CDR3 is TGTGCCAGCAGCCTCGTCGACGCGGACTACTATGGCTACACCTTC. The encoded protein is CASSLVDADYYGYTF.

The chain links TRBV12-3 or TRBV12-4 to TRBJ1-4, with TRBD1 as a possible D gene (6 bases). The V and J ends lost 1 base and 8 bases respectively, with 8 bases between them. The CDR3 loop spans 13 amino acids. The CDR3 DNA reads TGTGCCAGCAGTTTAGGTGGGGGCGAAAAACTGTTTTTT. Its translation: CASSLGGGEKLFF.

The chain has TRBV28 and TRBJ1-1, with 7 bases identical to TRBD1. Germline V gene sequence: CDR1 MDHEN, CDR2 SYDVKM. With 6 bases clipped from V and 1 base from J, the junction kept 11 bases outside the gene matches. This CDR3 has 16 amino acids. CDR3: CASSLFRGQRNTEAFF. CDR3 nucleotide sequence: TGTGCCAGCAGCTTGTTCCGGGGACAGAGGAACACTGAAGCTTTCTTT.

The chain links TRBV3-1 (or the pseudogene TRBV3-2) to TRBJ1-2; 7 bases agree with TRBD1. Germline CDR1 LGHDT, CDR2 YNNKEL (reference sequence). The CDR3 length is 13 residues. Unmatched junction bases numbered 2, after V lost 4 bases and J lost 3 bases. In DNA, the CDR3 is TGTGCCAGCAGCCCCGGGACAGACTATGGCTACACCTTC. Its translation: CASSPGTDYGYTF.